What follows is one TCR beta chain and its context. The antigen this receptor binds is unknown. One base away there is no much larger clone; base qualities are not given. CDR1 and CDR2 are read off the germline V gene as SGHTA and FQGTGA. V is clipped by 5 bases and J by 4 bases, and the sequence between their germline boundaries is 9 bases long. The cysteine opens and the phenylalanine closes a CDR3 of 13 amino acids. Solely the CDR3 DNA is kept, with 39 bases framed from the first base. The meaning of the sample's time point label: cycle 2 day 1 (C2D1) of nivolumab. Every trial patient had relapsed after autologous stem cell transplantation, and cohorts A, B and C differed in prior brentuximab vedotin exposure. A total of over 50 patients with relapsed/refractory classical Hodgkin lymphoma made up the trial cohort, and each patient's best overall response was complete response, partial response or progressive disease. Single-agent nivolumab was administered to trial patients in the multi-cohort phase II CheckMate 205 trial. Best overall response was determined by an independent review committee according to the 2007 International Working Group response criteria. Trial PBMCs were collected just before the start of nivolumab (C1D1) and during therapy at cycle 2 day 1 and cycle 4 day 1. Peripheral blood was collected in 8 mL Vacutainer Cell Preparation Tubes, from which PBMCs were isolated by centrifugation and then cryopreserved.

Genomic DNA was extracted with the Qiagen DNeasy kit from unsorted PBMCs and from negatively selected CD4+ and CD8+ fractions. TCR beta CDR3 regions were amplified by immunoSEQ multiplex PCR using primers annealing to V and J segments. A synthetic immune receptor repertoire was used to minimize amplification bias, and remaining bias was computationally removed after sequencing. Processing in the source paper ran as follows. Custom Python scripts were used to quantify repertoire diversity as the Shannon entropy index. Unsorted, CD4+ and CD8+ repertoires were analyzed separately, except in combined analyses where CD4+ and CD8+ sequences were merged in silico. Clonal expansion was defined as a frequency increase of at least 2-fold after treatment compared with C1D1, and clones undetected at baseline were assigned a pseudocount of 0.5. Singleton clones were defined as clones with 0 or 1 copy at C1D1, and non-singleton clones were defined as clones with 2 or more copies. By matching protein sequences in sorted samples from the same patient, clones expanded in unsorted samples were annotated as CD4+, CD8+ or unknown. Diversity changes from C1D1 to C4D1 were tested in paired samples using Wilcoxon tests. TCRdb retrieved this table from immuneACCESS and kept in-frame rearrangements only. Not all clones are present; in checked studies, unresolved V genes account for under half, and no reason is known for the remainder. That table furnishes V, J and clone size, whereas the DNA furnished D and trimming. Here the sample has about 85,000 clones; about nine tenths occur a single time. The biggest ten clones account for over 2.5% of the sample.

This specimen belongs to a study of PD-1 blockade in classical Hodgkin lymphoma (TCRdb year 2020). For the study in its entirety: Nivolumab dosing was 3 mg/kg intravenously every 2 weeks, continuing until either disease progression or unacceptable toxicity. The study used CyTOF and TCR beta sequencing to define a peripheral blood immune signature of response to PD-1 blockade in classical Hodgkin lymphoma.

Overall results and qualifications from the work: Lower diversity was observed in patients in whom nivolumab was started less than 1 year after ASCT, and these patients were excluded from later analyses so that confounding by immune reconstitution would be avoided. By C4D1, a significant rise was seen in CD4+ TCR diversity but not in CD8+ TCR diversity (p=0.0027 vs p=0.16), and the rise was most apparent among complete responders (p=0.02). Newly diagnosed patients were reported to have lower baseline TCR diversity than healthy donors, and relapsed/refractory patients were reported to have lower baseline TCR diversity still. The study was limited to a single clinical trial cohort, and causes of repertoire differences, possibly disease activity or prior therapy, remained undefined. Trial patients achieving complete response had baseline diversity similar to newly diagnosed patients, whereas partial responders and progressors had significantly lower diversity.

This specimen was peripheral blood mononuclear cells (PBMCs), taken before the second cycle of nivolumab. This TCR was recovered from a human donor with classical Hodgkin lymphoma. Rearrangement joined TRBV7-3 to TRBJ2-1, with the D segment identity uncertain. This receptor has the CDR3 CASSTFPYNEQFF. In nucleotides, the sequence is TGTGCCAGCAGCACCTTTCCGTACAATGAGCAGTTCTTC.